The next 10 T cell receptor beta chains were all read from a single sample in a study of monozygotic twins with inflammatory bowel disease (dated by TCRdb to the late 2010s). Libraries were constructed by 5' RACE. The sequencer was an Illumina HiSeq 2500. Reads reprocessed by TCRdb are summarized as one entry per CDR3 protein sequence, and DNA is absent. The table held for this sample gives 350,000 to 400,000 distinct CDR3 sequences. The ten largest clonotypes hold 2.5% to 3% of the sample. Sequencing used blood. The receptors originated from a human donor with ulcerative colitis or Crohn's disease, or a healthy co-twin of an affected twin (not recorded which).

The chain links TRBV6-5 to TRBJ2-6; there is no DNA to check the TCRdb D call of TRBD1. The germline V gene has CDR1 MNHEY and CDR2 SVGAGI. This CDR3 spans 18 amino acids. The CDR3 here is CASSYSSRDSSGANVLTF.

V gene TRBV7-2 combines with J gene TRBJ1-2; the TCRdb D gene call, TRBD1, has no DNA to confirm it. The CDR3 spans 15 residues. Looked up from germline, CDR1 is SGHTA and CDR2 is FQGNSA. The chain's CDR3 is CASSLAYSRGDGYTF.

The chain carries TRBV7-2 and TRBJ2-7. CDR1 and CDR2 (germline): SGHTA, FQGNSA. The CDR3 loop spans 14 amino acids. The CDR3 reads CASSLVASGYEQYF.

V is TRBV21-1 and J is TRBJ2-2. TRBV21-1 is described as a pseudogene. CDR3 length equals 16 residues. The CDR3 protein is CASSKARWGLAGELFF.

This chain connects TRBV5-6 to TRBJ2-3. CDR3 length: 14 residues. Germline lookup yields CDR1 SGHDT and CDR2 YYEEEE. CDR3 residues: CASSLELSTDTQYF.

V is TRBV7-2 and J is TRBJ2-7; TCRdb designates TRBD2, a call that cannot be tested without DNA. The germline gives CDR1 SGHTA, CDR2 FQGNSA. CDR3 length: 15 residues. The CDR3 protein is CASSSSGGPTYEQYF.

The rearrangement links TRBV6-2 or TRBV6-3 to TRBJ2-2; absent DNA, TCRdb's TRBD1 call cannot be checked. Looked up from germline, CDR1 is MNHEY and CDR2 is SVGEGT. This CDR3 spans 15 amino acids. CDR3 sequence reads: CASTDGGADTGELFF.

This chain joins TRBV18 and TRBJ2-7; TCRdb indicates TRBD1, and absent DNA this call remains unverified. Germline V lookup: CDR1 KGHSH, CDR2 LQKENI. This CDR3 is 16 amino acids long. CDR3 sequence reads: CASSPRRDSSSYEQYF.

The chain links TRBV5-6 to TRBJ2-3. This CDR3 has 13 residues. Germline V CDR1 and CDR2: SGHDT, YYEEEE. CDR3: CASRVGSTDTQYF.

The V gene is TRBV6-5, the J gene TRBJ2-5; the TCRdb call, TRBD1, lacks DNA for checking. This CDR3 comprises 16 residues. Per germline, CDR1 MNHEY and CDR2 SVGAGI. The CDR3 region is CASSYSNRGPQETQYF.